Shown below are 17 T cell receptor beta chains from a single sample sequenced in a study of T cell clonotyping in hematopoietic cell transplantation. The data were produced by immunoSEQ multiplex PCR, yet TCRdb's version contains in-frame clones alone and is incomplete. The sample carries approximately 11,000 clones, approximately 91% recorded once. The specimen comprised PBMCs, sampled 180 days after allogeneic stem cell transplant. All receptors derive from a male patient aged 55 to 70 who had an allogeneic stem cell transplant from an unrelated donor, so the T cells may come from the graft donor. Some clones in this sample may be carry-over from other donors' samples.

This chain links TRBV29-1 with TRBJ1-2, with 7 positions matching TRBD1. V dropped 2 bases and J dropped 8; count of bases not matched to a gene: 8. The CDR3 totals 13 residues. Germline CDR1 SQVTM, CDR2 ANQGSEA. CDR3 sequence (DNA): TGCAGCGTTGAACCACACAGGGGTGGGGGCTACACCTTC. Its protein product is CSVEPHRGGGYTF.

As for this clone: At one boundary the junction diverges from the germline segment, which might be a read error. The V call is TRBV5-5, the J call TRBJ2-7; D is perhaps TRBD1 or TRBD2 (6 bases each). The CDR3 consists of 11 residues. Germline lookup yields CDR1 SGHKS and CDR2 YYEKEE (reference sequence). CDR3 DNA sequence: TGTGCCAGCAGCTTGGACGGGGGCGCTAACTTC. Its translation is CASSLDGGANF. The full variable domain, with the rest looked up from reference TRBV5-5 and TRBJ2-7, is DAGVTQSPTHLIKTRGQQVTLRCSPISGHKSVSWYQQVLGQGPQFIFQYYEKEERGRGNFPDRFSARQFPNYSSELNVNALLLGDSALYLCASSLDGGANFGPGTRLTVT.

The rearrangement joins TRBV7-9 to TRBJ1-5; TRBD1 matches 7 bases. The CDR3 spans 12 residues. In germline, CDR1 is SEHNR, CDR2 FQNEAQ (reference sequence). V was clipped by 8 bases and J by 3 bases; unmatched bases: 1. The CDR3 DNA is TGTGCCAGCGGGACAGACAATCAGCCCCAGCATTTT. It translates to CASGTDNQPQHF. Variable domain in full (rest from reference TRBV7-9 and TRBJ1-5): DTGVSQNPRHKITKRGQNVTFRCDPISEHNRLYWYRQTLGQGPEFLTYFQNEAQLEKSRLLSDRFSAERPKGSFSTLEIQRTEQGDSAMYLCASGTDNQPQHFGDGTRLSIL.

This chain joins TRBV18 and TRBJ1-1; D gene uncertain. Trimming pared 1 base from V and 1 base from J, leaving 7 bases between. Germline loops: CDR1 KGHSH, CDR2 LQKENI. The CDR3 totals 14 residues. The CDR3 bases are TGTGCCAGCTCACCACGGGTCGGGAACACTGAAGCTTTCTTT. Protein product: CASSPRVGNTEAFF.

This chain joins TRBV5-1 and TRBJ1-2, with D possibly being TRBD1 (5 bases). This CDR3 contains 15 residues. Germline V gene sequence: CDR1 SGHRS, CDR2 YFSETQ. V lost 1 base and J 8 bases, leaving 18 bases between the germline ends. Here the CDR3 DNA reads TGCGCCAGCAGCTTGCCCGGGACGGGGGACGGCGGCTACACCTTC. Residues: CASSLPGTGDGGYTF.

The V gene is TRBV5-1, the J gene TRBJ2-7; D may be TRBD1 or TRBD2 (5 bases each). Trimming shortened V by 0 bases and J by 2 bases, and 15 bases separated the two germline ends. The germline CDR1 and CDR2 sequences are SGHRS and YFSETQ. The CDR3 consists of 16 residues. The CDR3 DNA is TGCGCCAGCAGCTTGGCTCCGGGGCAGGGCACCTACGAGCAGTACTTC. Protein sequence: CASSLAPGQGTYEQYF. The variable domain in full, completed from reference TRBV5-1 and TRBJ2-7, reads KAGVTQTPRYLIKTRGQQVTLSCSPISGHRSVSWYQQTPGQGLQFLFEYFSETQRNKGNFPGRFSGRQFSNSRSEMNVSTLELGDSALYLCASSLAPGQGTYEQYFGPGTRLTVT.

By sample share, this clone is medium-sized. The rearrangement joins TRBV19 to TRBJ1-6; D gene uncertain. With 3 bases removed from V and 7 bases from J, the gap between germline ends came to 10 bases. Germline CDR1 LNHDA, CDR2 SQIVND (reference sequence). CDR3 length: 14 residues. The DNA for the CDR3 is TGTGCCAGTAGTATGCTAGGGCCCAATTCACCCCTCCACTTT. Its translation: CASSMLGPNSPLHF.

The CDR3 spells CASSLRAGELFF. In DNA, the CDR3 is TGTGCCAGCAGCTTGCGAGCAGGGGAGCTGTTTTTT. The V and J genes are TRBV7-6 and TRBJ2-2; D is undetermined. Germline assignment: CDR1 SGHVS and CDR2 FNYEAQ. Between the trimmed V and J ends, which lost 3 bases and 8 bases, there was a span of 7 bases. The CDR3 length is 12 residues.

By share, this clone ranks as medium-sized. The rearrangement uses TRBV4-3 and TRBJ1-5, with D unclear. There are 16 residues in the CDR3. V lost 0 bases and J lost 10, with 19 bases in between. The V gene's germline CDR1 is LGHNA and CDR2 YSLEER. CDR3 bases: TGCGCCAGCAGCCAAGATAAAGAGGCAGGCTCCGGACCCCAGCATTTT. Its protein product is CASSQDKEAGSGPQHF.

V gene TRBV19 combines with J gene TRBJ2-5, with D possibly TRBD1 on 6 matching bases. Trimming removed 3 bases from V and 9 bases from J, with 23 bases in between. Looked up from germline, CDR1 is LNHDA and CDR2 is SQIVND (reference sequence). The CDR3 is 16 residues long. The CDR3 nucleotides are TGTGCCAGTAGTATGTGGTCAGGACAGACAAGAGAAGCCCAGTACTTC. Translation: CASSMWSGQTREAQYF.

The sample holds one count of this clone. This chain links TRBV19 with TRBJ2-7; TRBD1 matches 9 bases. The germline CDR1 and CDR2 sequences are LNHDA and SQIVND (reference sequence). V lost 1 base to trimming and J lost 3 bases; unmatched junction nucleotides: 7. The CDR3 is 16 residues long. The CDR3 region is CASSIVVGQGIYEQYF. CDR3 DNA: TGTGCCAGTAGTATAGTAGTTGGACAGGGGATCTACGAGCAGTACTTC.

The rearrangement links TRBV11-1 to TRBJ2-5; D remains unclear. Trimming pared 5 bases from V and 1 base from J, leaving 17 bases between. Germline CDR1 SGHAT, CDR2 FQDESV (reference sequence). The CDR3 totals 16 residues. The CDR3 DNA reads TGTGCCAGCAGCATTTTAAACGGCAGGCTCCAAGAGACCCAGTACTTC. It encodes CASSILNGRLQETQYF.

The chain joins TRBV7-2 to TRBJ1-6; D ambiguous. The CDR3 extends over 13 amino acids. Germline V gene data show CDR1 as SGHTA and CDR2 as FQGNSA. The V end lost 1 base, the J end lost 8 bases, and 6 bases lay between the germline ends. The CDR3 DNA is TGTGCCAGCAGCTTAGAAGGGTATTCACCCCTCCACTTT. Translating gives CASSLEGYSPLHF.

This chain joins TRBV21-1 and TRBJ1-4; the table's D call TRBD1 went unverified against the DNA. TRBV21-1 is marked as a pseudogene. This CDR3 region has 14 residues. The CDR3, as DNA: TGTGCCAGTCGAGACACTGCAACTAATGAAAAACTGTTTTTT. Amino acid sequence: CASRDTATNEKLFF.

The chain recombines TRBV5-1 with TRBJ1-2; D ambiguous. Germline CDR1 reads SGHRS; CDR2 reads YFSETQ. Deletions cut 0 bases from V and 2 bases from J, with 5 bases between. The CDR3 runs 13 residues. The CDR3 nucleotides read TGCGCCAGCAGCTTGGACGGAAACTATGGCTACACCTTC. Protein product: CASSLDGNYGYTF.

The chain employs TRBV19 and TRBJ1-3, with a possible D match to TRBD1 (5 bases). In germline, CDR1 is LNHDA, CDR2 SQIVND (reference sequence). The V end lost 0 bases, the J end lost 2 bases, and 11 bases lay between the germline ends. The CDR3 runs 16 residues. CDR3 sequence reads: CASSIDKRGAGNTIYF. For the CDR3, the DNA is TGTGCCAGTAGTATAGATAAGAGGGGCGCTGGAAACACCATATATTTT.

The CDR3 loop reads CASSPRDSIYGYTF. The CDR3 DNA reads TGTGCCAGCAGCCCCCGGGACAGTATCTATGGCTACACCTTC. V usage is TRBV6-6 and J usage is TRBJ1-2; 7 bases align to TRBD1. This CDR3 has 14 amino acids. Germline V gene data show CDR1 as MNHNY and CDR2 as SVGAGI (reference sequence). J lost 4 bases, V lost 6 bases, and 8 bases had no gene match.